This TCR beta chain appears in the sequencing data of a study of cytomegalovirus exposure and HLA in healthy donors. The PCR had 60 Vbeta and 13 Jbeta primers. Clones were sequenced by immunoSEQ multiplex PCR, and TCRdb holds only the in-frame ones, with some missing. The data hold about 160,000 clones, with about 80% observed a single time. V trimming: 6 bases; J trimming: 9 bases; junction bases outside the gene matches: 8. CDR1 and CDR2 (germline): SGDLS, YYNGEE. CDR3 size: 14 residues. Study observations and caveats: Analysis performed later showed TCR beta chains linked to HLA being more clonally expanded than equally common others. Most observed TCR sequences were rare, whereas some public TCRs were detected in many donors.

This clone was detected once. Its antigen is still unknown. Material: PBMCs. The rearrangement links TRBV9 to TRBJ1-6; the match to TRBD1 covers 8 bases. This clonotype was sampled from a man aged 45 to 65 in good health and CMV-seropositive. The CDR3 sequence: CASNLGQAGSPLHF. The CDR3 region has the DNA TGTGCCAGCAACTTGGGACAGGCTGGTTCACCCCTCCACTTT.